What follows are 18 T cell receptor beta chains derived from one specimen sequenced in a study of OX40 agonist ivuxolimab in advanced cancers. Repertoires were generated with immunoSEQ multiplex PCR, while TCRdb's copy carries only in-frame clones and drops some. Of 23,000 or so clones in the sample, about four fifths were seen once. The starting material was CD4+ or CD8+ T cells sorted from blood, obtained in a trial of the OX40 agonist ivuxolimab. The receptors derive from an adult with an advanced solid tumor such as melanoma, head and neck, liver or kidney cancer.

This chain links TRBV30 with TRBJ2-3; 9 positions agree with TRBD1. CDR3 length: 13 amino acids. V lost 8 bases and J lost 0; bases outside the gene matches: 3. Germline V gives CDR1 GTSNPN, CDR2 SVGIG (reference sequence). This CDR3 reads CATQGASTDTQYF. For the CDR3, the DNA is TGTGCCACACAGGGGGCTAGCACAGATACGCAGTATTTT.

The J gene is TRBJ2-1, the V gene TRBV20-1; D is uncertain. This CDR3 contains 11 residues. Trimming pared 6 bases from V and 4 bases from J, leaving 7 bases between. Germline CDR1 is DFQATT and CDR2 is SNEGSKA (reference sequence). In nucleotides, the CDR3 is TGCAGTGCCCCCCTATACAATGAGCAGTTCTTC. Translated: CSAPLYNEQFF.

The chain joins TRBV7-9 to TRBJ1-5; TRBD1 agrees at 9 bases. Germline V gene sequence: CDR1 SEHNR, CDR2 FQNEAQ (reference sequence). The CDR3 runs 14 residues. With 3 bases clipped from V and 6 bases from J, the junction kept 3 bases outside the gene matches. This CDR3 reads CASSLGQGGQPQHF. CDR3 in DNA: TGTGCCAGCAGCTTGGGACAGGGTGGTCAGCCCCAGCATTTT.

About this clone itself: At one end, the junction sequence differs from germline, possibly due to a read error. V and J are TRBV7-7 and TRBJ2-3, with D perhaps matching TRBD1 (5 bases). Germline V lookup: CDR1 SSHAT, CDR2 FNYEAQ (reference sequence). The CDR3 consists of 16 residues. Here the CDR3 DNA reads TGTGCTAGCAGCGTGGGCTCCTCAGGGAGCACAGATACGCAGTATTTT. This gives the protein CASSVGSSGSTDTQYF.

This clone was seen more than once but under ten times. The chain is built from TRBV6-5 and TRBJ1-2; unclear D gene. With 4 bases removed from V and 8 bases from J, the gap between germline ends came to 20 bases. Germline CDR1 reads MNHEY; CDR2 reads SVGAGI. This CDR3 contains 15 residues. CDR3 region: CASSSPLRGLRGYTF. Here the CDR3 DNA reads TGTGCCAGCAGTTCACCATTACGGGGTCTTCGGGGCTACACCTTC.

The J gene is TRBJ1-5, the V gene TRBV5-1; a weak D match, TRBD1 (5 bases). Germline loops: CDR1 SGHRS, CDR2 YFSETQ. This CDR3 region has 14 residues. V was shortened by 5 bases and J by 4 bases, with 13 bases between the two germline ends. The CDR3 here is CASRAGTENQPQHF. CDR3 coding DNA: TGCGCCAGCAGGGCCGGGACGGAAAATCAGCCCCAGCATTTT.

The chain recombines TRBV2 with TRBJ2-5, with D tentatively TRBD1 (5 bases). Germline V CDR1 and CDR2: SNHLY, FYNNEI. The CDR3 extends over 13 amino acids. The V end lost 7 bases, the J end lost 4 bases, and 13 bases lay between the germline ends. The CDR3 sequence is CASTGGAAETQYF. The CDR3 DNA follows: TGTGCCAGCACCGGTGGGGCAGCAGAGACCCAGTACTTC.

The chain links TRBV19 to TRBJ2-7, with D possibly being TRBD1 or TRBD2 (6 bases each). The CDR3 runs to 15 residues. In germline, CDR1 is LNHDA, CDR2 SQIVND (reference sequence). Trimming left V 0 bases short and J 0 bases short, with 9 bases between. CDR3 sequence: CASSIDGGGSYEQYF. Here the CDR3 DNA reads TGTGCCAGTAGTATAGACGGAGGGGGCTCCTACGAGCAGTACTTC.

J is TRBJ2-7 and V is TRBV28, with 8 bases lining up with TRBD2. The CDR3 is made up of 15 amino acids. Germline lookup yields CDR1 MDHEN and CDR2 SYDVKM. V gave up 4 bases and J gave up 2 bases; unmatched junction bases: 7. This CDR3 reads CASSSAKAGAYEQYF. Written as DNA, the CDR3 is TGTGCCAGCAGTTCCGCCAAAGCGGGGGCCTACGAGCAGTACTTC.

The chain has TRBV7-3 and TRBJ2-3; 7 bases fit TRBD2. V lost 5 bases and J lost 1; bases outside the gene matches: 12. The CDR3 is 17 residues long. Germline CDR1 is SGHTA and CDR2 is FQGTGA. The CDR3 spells CASSPGGWGGGTDTQYF. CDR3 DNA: TGTGCCAGCAGCCCCGGCGGGTGGGGGGGTGGCACAGATACGCAGTATTTT.

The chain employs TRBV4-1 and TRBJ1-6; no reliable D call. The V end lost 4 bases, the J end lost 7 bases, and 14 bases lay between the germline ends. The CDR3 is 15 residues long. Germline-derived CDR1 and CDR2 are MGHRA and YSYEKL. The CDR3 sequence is CASSPTVEENSPLHF. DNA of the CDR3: TGCGCCAGCAGCCCCACCGTCGAGGAGAATTCACCCCTCCACTTT.

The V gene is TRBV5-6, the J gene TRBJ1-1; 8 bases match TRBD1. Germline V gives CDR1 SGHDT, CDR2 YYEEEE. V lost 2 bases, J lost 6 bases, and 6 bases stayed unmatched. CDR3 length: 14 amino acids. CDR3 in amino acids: CASSFLGQGAEAFF. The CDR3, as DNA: TGTGCCAGCAGCTTCCTAGGACAGGGCGCTGAAGCTTTCTTT. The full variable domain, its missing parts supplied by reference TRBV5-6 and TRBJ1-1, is DAGVTQSPTHLIKTRGQQVTLRCSPKSGHDTVSWYQQALGQGPQFIFQYYEEEERQRGNFPDRFSGHQFPNYSSELNVNALLLGDSALYLCASSFLGQGAEAFFGQGTRLTVV.

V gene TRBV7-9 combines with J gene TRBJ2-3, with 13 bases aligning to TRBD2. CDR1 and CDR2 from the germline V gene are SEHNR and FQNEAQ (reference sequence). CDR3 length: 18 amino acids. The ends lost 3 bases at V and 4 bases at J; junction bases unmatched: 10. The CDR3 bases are TGTGCCAGCAGCTTGAGGCTGGGACTAGCGGGAAGTGCAGATACGCAGTATTTT. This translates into CASSLRLGLAGSADTQYF. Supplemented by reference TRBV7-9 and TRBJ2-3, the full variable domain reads DTGVSQNPRHKITKRGQNVTFRCDPISEHNRLYWYRQTLGQGPEFLTYFQNEAQLEKSRLLSDRFSAERPKGSFSTLEIQRTEQGDSAMYLCASSLRLGLAGSADTQYFGPGTRLTVL.

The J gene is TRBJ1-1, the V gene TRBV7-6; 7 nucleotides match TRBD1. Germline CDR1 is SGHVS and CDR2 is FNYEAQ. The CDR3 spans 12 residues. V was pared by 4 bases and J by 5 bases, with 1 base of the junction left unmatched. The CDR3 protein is CASSSGGTEAFF. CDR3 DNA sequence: TGTGCCAGCAGCTCAGGGGGGACTGAAGCTTTCTTT.

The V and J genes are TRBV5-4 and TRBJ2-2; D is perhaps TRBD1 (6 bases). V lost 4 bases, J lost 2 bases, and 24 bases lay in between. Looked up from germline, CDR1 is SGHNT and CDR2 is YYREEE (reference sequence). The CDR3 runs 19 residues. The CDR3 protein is CASSHALGASRGNTGELFF. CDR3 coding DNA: TGTGCCAGCAGCCATGCCCTCGGGGCTAGCAGGGGAAACACCGGGGAGCTGTTTTTT. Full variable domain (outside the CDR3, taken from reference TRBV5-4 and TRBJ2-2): ETGVTQSPTHLIKTRGQQVTLRCSSQSGHNTVSWYQQALGQGPQFIFQYYREEENGRGNFPPRFSGLQFPNYSSELNVNALELDDSALYLCASSHALGASRGNTGELFFGEGSRLTVL.

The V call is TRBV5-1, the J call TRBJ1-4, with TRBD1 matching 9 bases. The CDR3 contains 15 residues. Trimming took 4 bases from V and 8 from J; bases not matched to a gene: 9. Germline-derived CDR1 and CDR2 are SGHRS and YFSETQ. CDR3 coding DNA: TGCGCCAGCAGCCGAGCCGGGACAGGGAACGAAAAACTGTTTTTT. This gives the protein CASSRAGTGNEKLFF.

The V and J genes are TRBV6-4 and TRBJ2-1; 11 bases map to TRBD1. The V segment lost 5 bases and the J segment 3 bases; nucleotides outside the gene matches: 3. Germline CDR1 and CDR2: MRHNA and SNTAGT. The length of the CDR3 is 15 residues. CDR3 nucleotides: TGTGCCAGCAGTCCCGGGACAGGGGGCTACAATGAGCAGTTCTTC. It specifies CASSPGTGGYNEQFF.

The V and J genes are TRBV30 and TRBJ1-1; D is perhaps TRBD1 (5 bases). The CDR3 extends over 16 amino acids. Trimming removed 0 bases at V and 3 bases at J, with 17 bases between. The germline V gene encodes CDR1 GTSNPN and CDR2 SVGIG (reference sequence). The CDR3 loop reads CAWSVPGQGRDTEAFF. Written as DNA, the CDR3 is TGTGCCTGGAGTGTACCTGGGCAGGGTCGGGACACTGAAGCTTTCTTT.